This TCR beta chain comes out of a study of CD8+CD57+ T cells in acquired aplastic anemia. Background on the study: 3.2 ug was the average amount of DNA from sorted CD4+ and CD8+ cells.

Profiling of TCR beta VDJ combinations and CDR3 sequences used genomic DNA as template. TCRdb independently ran MiXCR on the reads; one entry per CDR3 protein. The sample carries about 200,000 distinct CDR3 sequences, 65% recorded once. Germline V gene data show CDR1 as MNHEY and CDR2 as SVGAGI. Trimming took off 2 bases at V and 10 bases at J, with 9 bases between the two ends. The CDR3 has 12 residues. In regard to this clonotype: The antigen is unknown.

Points from the study as a whole: Fewer than 35 sequences, all CD8+ CDR3, were shared between patients and controls. Patients were compared with controls for CD8+ Simpson's diversity, and no significant difference emerged.

All patients picked for sequencing had shown, by flow cytometry, an expansion of CD8+CD57+ cells. Diagnosis of severe acquired aplastic anemia applied to all patients. The gene calls are TRBV6-5 and TRBJ2-1, with D possibly being TRBD1 (5 bases). Sequencing was performed on sorted CD4+, CD8+, or CD8+CD57+ T cells (not recorded which) from PBMCs. This clonotype originated in a human donor with aplastic anemia. CDR3 loop: CASSYDSREQFF. The CDR3 DNA reads as TGTGCCAGCAGTTACGACAGCCGGGAGCAGTTCTTC.